One sample yielded the 3 T cell receptor beta chains listed below, sequenced in a study of molecular identifiers for immune sequencing clone quantification. TCRdb re-derived calls from the PCR reads in MiXCR, one entry per CDR3 protein. The data contain 600,000 to 650,000 distinct CDR3 sequences, just under 20% of them singletons. The source material was naive CD8+ T cells from blood, with Jurkat cell RNA spiked in. Subset of the sample: FACS-sorted CD8+CD4-CCR7+CD45RA+ naive T cells. All receptors come from a human donor in good health. Some libraries in this study had Jurkat cell RNA spiked in.

A note on this clonotype: This may come from a read error, since a much larger clone is one base off. The missing conserved phenylalanine or tryptophan at the end of this CDR3 makes a read error likely. The chain recombines TRBV27 with TRBJ2-5; D gene uncertain. The ends were cut back, 0 bases at V and 2 bases at J, with 10 bases in the middle. There are 15 residues in the CDR3. Germline assignment: CDR1 MNHEY and CDR2 SMNVEV (reference sequence). The CDR3 loop reads CASSLSHQEQETQYL. The DNA of the CDR3 is TGTGCCAGCAGTTTATCGCATCAGGAACAAGAGACCCAGTACCTC.

Remarks on this clonotype: A much larger clone differs from this one at a single base, so this may be a read error. The chain has TRBV3-1 and TRBJ1-2; D gene uncertain. In germline, CDR1 is LGHDT, CDR2 YNNKEL (reference sequence). Trimming removed 0 bases from V and 4 bases from J, with 9 bases in between. There are 14 residues in the CDR3. CDR3 in amino acids: CASSQDEASYGYTF. The DNA of the CDR3 is TGTGCCAGCAGCCAAGATGAAGCCAGCTATGGCTACACCTTC.

This clonotype was observed at least ten times. The genes are TRBV12-3 or TRBV12-4 and TRBJ2-3, with 14 bases matching TRBD2. Trimming at V came to 6 bases and at J to 5 bases, leaving 4 bases not matched to a gene. This CDR3 has 15 residues. CDR3 DNA: TGTGCCAGCAGCCAAGGACTAGCGGGGGGAGATACGCAGTATTTT. Translation: CASSQGLAGGDTQYF.